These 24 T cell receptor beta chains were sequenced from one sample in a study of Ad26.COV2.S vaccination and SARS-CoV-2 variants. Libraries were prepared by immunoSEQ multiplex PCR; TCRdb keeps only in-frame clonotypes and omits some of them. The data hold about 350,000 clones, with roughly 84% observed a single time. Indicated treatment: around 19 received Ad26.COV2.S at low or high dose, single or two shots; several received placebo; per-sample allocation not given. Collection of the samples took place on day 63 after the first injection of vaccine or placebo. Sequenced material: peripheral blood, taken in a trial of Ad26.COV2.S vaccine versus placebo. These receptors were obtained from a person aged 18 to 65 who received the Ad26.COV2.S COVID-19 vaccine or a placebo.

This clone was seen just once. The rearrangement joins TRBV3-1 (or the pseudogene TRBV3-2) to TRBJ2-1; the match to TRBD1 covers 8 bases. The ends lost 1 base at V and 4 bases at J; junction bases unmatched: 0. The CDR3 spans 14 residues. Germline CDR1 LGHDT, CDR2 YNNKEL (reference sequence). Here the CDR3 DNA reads TGTGCCAGCAGCCAAGGGACAGGGTACAATGAGCAGTTCTTC. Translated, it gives CASSQGTGYNEQFF.

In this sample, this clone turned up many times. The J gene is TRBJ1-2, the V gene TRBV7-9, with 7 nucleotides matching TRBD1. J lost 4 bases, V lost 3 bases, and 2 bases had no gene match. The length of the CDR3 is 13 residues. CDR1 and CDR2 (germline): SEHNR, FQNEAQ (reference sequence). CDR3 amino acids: CASSFGTAYGYTF. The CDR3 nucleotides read TGTGCCAGCAGCTTCGGGACAGCCTATGGCTACACCTTC.

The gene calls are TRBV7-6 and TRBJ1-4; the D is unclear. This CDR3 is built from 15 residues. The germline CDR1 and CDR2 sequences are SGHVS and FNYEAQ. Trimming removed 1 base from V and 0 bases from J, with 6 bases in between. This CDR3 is CASSLGRSTNEKLFF. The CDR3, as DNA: TGTGCCAGCAGCTTAGGTCGGTCAACTAATGAAAAACTGTTTTTT.

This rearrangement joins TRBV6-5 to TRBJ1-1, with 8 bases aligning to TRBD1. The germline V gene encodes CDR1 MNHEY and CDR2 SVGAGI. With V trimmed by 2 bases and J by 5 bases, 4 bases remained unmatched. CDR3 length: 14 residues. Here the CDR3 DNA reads TGTGCCAGCAGTTACAACAGGGGGGGAACTGAAGCTTTCTTT. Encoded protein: CASSYNRGGTEAFF.

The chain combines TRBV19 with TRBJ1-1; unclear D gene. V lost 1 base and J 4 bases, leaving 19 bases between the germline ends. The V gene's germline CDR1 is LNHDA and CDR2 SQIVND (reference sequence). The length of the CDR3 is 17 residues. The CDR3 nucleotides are TGTGCCAGTAGTATAGGGGTCGGCCTTCGGGTTGTCACTGAAGCTTTCTTT. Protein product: CASSIGVGLRVVTEAFF.

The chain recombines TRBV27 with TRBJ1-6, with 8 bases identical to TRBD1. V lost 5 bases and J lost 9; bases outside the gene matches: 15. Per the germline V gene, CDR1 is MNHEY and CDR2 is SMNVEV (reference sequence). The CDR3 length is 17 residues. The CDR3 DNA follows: TGTGCCAGCAGTCCTTCGACAGGGGTTCTCCTCTTTTCACCCCTCCACTTT. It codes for CASSPSTGVLLFSPLHF.

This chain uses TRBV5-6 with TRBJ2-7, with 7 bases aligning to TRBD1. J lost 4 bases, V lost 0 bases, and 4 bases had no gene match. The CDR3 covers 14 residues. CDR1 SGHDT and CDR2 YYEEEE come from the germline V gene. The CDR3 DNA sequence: TGTGCCAGCAGCTTGGCTGGGACAGAGTACGAGCAGTACTTC. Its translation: CASSLAGTEYEQYF.

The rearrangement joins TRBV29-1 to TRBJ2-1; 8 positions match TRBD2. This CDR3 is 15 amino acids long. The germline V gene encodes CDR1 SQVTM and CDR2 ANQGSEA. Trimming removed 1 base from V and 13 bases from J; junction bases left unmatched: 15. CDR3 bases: TGCAGCGTTGAAGTGTATGGTTCTATCGGGGGGGATCAGTTCTTC. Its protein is CSVEVYGSIGGDQFF.

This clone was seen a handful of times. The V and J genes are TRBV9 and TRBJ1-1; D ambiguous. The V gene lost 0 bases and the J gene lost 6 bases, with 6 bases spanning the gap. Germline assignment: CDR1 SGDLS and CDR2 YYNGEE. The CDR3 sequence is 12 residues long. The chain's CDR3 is CASSVGTAEAFF. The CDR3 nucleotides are TGTGCCAGCAGCGTAGGAACAGCTGAAGCTTTCTTT.

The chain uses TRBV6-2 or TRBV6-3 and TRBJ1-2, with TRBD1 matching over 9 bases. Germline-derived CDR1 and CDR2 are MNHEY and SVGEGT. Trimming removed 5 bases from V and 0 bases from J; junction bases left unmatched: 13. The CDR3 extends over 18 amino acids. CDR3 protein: CASSPRQGGRTPNYGYTF. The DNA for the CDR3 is TGTGCCAGCAGTCCCCGACAGGGGGGCCGAACACCTAACTATGGCTACACCTTC.

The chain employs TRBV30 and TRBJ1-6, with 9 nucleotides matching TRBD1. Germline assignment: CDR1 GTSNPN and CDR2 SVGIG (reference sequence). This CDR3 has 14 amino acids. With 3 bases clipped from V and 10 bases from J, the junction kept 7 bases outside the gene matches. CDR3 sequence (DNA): TGTGCCTGGAGGGGGGGACAGGGAGGCTCACCCCTCCACTTT. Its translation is CAWRGGQGGSPLHF. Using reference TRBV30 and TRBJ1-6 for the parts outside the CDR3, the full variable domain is SQTIHQWPATLVQPVGSPLSLECTVEGTSNPNLYWYRQAAGRGLQLLFYSVGIGQISSEVPQNLSASRPQDRQFILSSKKLLLSDSGFYLCAWRGGQGGSPLHFGNGTRLTVT.

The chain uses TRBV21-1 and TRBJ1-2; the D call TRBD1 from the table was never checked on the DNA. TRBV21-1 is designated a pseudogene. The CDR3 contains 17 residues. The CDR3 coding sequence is TGTGCCAGCAGCAAAGGGTGCCGGGGCAGGGGAGAAGGTGGCTACACCTTC. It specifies CASSKGCRGRGEGGYTF.

CDR3 region: CASSRNPNTGELFF. The CDR3 nucleotides are TGCGCCAGCAGCCGAAACCCGAACACCGGGGAGCTGTTTTTT. V and J are TRBV4-3 and TRBJ2-2, with unresolved D. CDR1 is LGHNA and CDR2 is YSLEER in the germline V gene. This CDR3 is built from 14 residues. Trimming left V 4 bases short and J 0 bases short, with 6 bases between.

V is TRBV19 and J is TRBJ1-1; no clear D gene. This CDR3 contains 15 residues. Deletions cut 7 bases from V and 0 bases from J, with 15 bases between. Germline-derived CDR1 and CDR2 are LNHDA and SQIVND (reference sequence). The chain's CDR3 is CASKGKGSMNTEAFF. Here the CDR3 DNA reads TGTGCCAGTAAAGGGAAGGGATCCATGAACACTGAAGCTTTCTTT.

CDR3 in amino acids: CASSLVSGQGNTDTQYF. In nucleotides, the CDR3 is TGTGCCAGCAGCTTAGTTTCGGGACAGGGTAACACAGATACGCAGTATTTT. This chain joins TRBV7-8 and TRBJ2-3; the match to TRBD1 covers 9 bases. The CDR3 sequence is 17 residues long. Germline lookup yields CDR1 SGHVS and CDR2 FQNEAQ. Trimming at V came to 1 base and at J to 2 bases, leaving 7 bases not matched to a gene. Combining the CDR3 with reference TRBV7-8 and TRBJ2-3 gives the whole variable domain GAGVSQSPRYKVAKRGQDVALRCDPISGHVSLFWYQQALGQGPEFLTYFQNEAQLDKSGLPSDRFFAERPEGSVSTLKIQRTQQEDSAVYLCASSLVSGQGNTDTQYFGPGTRLTVL.

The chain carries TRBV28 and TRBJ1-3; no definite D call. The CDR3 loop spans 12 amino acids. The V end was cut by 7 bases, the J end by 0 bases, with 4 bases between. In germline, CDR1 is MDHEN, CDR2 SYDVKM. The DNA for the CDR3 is TGTGCCAGCACGTTCTCTGGAAACACCATATATTTT. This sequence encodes CASTFSGNTIYF. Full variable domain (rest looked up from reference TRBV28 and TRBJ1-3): DVKVTQSSRYLVKRTGEKVFLECVQDMDHENMFWYRQDPGLGLRLIYFSYDVKMKEKGDIPEGYSVSREKKERFSLILESASTNQTSMYLCASTFSGNTIYFGEGSWLTVV.

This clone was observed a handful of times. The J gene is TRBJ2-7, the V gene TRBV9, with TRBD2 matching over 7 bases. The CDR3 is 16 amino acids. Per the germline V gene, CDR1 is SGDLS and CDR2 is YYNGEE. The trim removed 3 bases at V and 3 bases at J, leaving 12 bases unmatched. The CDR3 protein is CASSEGPAGSGYEQYF. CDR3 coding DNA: TGTGCCAGCAGCGAAGGCCCAGCGGGAAGCGGCTACGAGCAGTACTTC.

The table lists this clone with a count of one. CDR3 nucleotides: TGTGCCAGCAGCTGGGCATGGGATCAGCCCCAGCATTTT. As protein: CASSWAWDQPQHF. V and J are TRBV11-2 and TRBJ1-5; D ambiguous. Germline values: CDR1 SGHAT, CDR2 FQNNGV. V lost 4 bases and J 5 bases, leaving 9 bases between the germline ends. The CDR3 length is 13 residues. Combining the CDR3 with reference TRBV11-2 and TRBJ1-5 gives the whole variable domain EAGVAQSPRYKIIEKRQSVAFWCNPISGHATLYWYQQILGQGPKLLIQFQNNGVVDDSQLPKDRFSAERLKGVDSTLKIQPAKLEDSAVYLCASSWAWDQPQHFGDGTRLSIL.

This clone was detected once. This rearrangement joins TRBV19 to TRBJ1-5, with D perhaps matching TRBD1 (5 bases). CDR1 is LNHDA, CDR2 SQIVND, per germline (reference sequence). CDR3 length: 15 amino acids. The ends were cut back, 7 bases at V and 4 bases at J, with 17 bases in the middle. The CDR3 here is CASNLGRNFNQPQHF. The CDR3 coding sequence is TGTGCCAGTAACCTGGGACGGAATTTTAATCAGCCCCAGCATTTT.

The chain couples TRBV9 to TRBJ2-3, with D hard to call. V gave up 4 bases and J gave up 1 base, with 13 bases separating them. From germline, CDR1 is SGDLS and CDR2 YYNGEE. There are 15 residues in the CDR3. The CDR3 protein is CASSPEVARTDTQYF. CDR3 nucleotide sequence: TGTGCCAGCAGCCCAGAGGTGGCCCGCACAGATACGCAGTATTTT.

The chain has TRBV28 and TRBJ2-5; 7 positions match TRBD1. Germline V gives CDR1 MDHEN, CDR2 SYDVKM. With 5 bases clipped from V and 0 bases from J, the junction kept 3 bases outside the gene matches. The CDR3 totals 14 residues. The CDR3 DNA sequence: TGTGCCAGCAGTGAAGGGACAGACCAAGAGACCCAGTACTTC. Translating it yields CASSEGTDQETQYF.

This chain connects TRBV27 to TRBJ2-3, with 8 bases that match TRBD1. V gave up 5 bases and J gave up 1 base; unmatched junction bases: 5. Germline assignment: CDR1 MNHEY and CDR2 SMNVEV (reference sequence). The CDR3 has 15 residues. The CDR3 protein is CASSPLGQGTDTQYF. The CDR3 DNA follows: TGTGCCAGCAGTCCTTTGGGACAGGGCACAGATACGCAGTATTTT.

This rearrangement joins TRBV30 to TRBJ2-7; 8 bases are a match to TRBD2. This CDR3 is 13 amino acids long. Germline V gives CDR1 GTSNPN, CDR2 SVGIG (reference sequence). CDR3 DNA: TGTGCTTCGAGCGGGGGCGTTGGCTACGAGCAGTACTTC. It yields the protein CASSGGVGYEQYF.

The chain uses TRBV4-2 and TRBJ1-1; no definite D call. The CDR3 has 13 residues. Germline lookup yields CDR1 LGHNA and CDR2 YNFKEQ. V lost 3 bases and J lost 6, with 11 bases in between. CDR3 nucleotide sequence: TGTGCCAGCAGCCATGACTCCCGGTCTGAAGCTTTCTTT. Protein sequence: CASSHDSRSEAFF.